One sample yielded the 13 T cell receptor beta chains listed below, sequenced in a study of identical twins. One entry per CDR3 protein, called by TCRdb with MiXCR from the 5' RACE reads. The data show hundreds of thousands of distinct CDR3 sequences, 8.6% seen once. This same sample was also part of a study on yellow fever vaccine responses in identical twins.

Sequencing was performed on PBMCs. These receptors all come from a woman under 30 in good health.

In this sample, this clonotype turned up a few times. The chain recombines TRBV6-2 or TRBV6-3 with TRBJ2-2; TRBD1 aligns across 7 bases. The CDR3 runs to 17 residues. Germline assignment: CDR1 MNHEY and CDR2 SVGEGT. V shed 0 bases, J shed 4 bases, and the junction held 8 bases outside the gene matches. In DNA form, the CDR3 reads TGTGCCAGCAGTTACTCTCCGGGACAGAGTGTCACCGGGGAGCTGTTTTTT. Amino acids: CASSYSPGQSVTGELFF.

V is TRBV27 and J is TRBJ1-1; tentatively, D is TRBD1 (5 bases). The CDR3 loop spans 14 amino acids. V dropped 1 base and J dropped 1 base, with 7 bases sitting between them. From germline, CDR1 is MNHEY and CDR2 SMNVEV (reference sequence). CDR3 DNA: TGTGCCAGCAGTTTATGGGACCAGAACACTGAAGCTTTCTTT. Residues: CASSLWDQNTEAFF.

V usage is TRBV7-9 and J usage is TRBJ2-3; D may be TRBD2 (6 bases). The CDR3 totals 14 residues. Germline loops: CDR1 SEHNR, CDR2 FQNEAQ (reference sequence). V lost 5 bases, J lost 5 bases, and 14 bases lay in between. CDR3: CASSQEGLGDTQYF. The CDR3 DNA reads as TGTGCCAGCAGCCAAGAGGGACTGGGAGATACGCAGTATTTT.

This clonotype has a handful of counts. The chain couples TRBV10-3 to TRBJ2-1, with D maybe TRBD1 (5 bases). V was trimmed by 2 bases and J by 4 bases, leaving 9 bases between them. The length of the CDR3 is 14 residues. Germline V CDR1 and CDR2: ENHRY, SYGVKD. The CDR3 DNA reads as TGTGCCATCAGTGAGGCGAGACAGTACAATGAGCAGTTCTTC. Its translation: CAISEARQYNEQFF.

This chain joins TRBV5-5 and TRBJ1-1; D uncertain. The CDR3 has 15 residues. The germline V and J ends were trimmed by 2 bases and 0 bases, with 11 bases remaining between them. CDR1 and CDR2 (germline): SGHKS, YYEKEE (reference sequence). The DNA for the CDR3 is TGTGCCAGCAGCTTTCAAGGCGGGGTGAACACTGAAGCTTTCTTT. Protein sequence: CASSFQGGVNTEAFF.

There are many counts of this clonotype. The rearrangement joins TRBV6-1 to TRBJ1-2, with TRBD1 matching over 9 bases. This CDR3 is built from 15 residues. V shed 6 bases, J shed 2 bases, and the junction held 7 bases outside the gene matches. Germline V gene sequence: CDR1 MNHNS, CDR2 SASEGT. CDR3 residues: CASRRTGEKNYGYTF. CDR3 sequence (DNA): TGTGCCAGCAGAAGGACAGGGGAGAAGAACTATGGCTACACCTTC.

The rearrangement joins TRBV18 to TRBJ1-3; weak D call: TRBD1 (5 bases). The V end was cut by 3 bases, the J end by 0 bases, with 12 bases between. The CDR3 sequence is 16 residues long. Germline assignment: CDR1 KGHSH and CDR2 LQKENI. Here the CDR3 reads CASSPGLPNSGNTIYF. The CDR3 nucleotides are TGTGCCAGCTCACCGGGACTTCCGAACTCTGGAAACACCATATATTTT.

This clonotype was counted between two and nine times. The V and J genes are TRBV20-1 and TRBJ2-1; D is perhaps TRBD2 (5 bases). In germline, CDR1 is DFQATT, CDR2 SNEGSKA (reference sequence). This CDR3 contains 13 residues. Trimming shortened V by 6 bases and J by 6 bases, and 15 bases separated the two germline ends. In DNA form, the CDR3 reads TGCAGTGCCGGTGGGGTCCGGGGCAATGAGCAGTTCTTC. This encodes CSAGGVRGNEQFF.

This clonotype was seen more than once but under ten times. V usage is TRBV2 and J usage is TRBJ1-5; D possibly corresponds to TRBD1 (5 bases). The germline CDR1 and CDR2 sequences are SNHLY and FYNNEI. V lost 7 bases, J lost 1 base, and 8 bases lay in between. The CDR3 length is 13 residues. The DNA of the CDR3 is TGTGCCAGCAAATGGGGGAGCAATCAGCCCCAGCATTTT. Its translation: CASKWGSNQPQHF. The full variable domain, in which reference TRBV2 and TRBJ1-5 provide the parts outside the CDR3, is EPEVTQTPSHQVTQMGQEVILRCVPISNHLYFYWYRQILGQKVEFLVSFYNNEISEKSEIFDDQFSVERPDGSNFTLKIRSTKLEDSAMYFCASKWGSNQPQHFGDGTRLSIL.

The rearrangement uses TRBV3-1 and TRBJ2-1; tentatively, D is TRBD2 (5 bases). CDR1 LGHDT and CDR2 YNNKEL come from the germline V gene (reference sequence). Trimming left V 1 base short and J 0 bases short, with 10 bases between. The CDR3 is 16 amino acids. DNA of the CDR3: TGTGCCAGCAGCCAAGTCCCGGGGAGCTCCTACAATGAGCAGTTCTTC. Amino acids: CASSQVPGSSYNEQFF.

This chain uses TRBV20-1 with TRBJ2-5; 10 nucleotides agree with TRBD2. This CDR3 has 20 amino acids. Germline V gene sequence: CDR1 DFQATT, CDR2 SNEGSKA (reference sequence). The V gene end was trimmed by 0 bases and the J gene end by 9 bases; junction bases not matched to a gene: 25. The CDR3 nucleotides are TGCAGTGCTAGAGATGGTAACCCCGGGACTAGCGAGGTCGAATGGGTTCCCCAGTACTTC. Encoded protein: CSARDGNPGTSEVEWVPQYF.

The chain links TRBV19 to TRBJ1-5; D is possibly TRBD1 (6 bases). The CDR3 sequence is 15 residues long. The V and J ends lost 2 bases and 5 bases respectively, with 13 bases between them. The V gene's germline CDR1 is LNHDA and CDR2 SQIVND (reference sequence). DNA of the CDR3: TGTGCCAGTAGTATAACAATAGGGGGACATCAGCCCCAGCATTTT. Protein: CASSITIGGHQPQHF.

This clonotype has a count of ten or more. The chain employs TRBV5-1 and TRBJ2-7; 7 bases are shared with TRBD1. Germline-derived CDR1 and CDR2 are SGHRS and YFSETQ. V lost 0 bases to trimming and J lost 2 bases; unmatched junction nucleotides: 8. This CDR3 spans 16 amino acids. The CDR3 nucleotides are TGCGCCAGCAGCTTGGGAGACAGGGCACGGCCCTACGAGCAGTACTTC. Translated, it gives CASSLGDRARPYEQYF.